Listed below are T cell receptor beta chains from one sample, sequenced in a study of T cell responses to AZD1222 COVID-19 vaccine. The data were produced by immunoSEQ multiplex PCR, yet TCRdb's version contains in-frame clones alone and is incomplete. The sample yields approximately 180,000 clones, 88% seen once. Sample: peripheral blood, taken on day 0 of AZD1222 vaccination. The source is an adult in good health. CDR3s include the opening cysteine and the closing phenylalanine or tryptophan. Fields, in order: CDR3 length, D gene, clone size, J gene, V gene, CDR3 protein, CDR3 DNA. D genes are given only for firm matches. Expanded clones are given a class, and other clones once, few, many or no size at all.

>14|.|.|TRBJ2-1|TRBV5-1
CASSLAGPLNEQFF
TGCGCCAGCAGCTTGGCAGGCCCCCTGAATGAGCAGTTCTTC
>12|TRBD2|.|TRBJ2-7|TRBV6-5
CATQREGIEQYF
TGTGCCACACAGCGGGAAGGGATCGAGCAGTACTTC
>16|.|.|TRBJ2-5|TRBV3-1/TRBV3-2
CASSLRTGRIVETQYF
TGTGCCAGCAGCCTACGGACCGGACGAATAGTTGAGACCCAGTACTTC
>14|.|.|TRBJ2-3|TRBV6-2/TRBV6-3
CASSYTGPTDTQYF
TGTGCCAGCAGTTACACGGGGCCCACAGATACGCAGTATTTT
>14|TRBD2|.|TRBJ2-3|TRBV27
CASSFSGGGDTQYF
TGTGCCAGCAGTTTTAGCGGGGGCGGAGATACGCAGTATTTT
>16|TRBD1|.|TRBJ1-2|TRBV7-9
CASSPQDRAPNYGYTF
TGTGCCAGCAGCCCCCAAGACAGGGCACCCAACTATGGCTACACCTTC
>13|TRBD1|few|TRBJ2-3|TRBV24-1
CATGTGGTDTQYF
TGTGCCACCGGGACAGGGGGCACAGATACGCAGTATTTT
>14|.|few|TRBJ1-1|TRBV6-5
CARKGAGAVTEAFF
TGTGCCAGAAAAGGGGCAGGGGCGGTTACTGAAGCTTTCTTT
>14|.|.|TRBJ2-2|TRBV7-3
CASSLNRNTGELFF
TGTGCCAGCAGCTTAAACAGGAACACCGGGGAGCTGTTTTTT
>14|.|.|TRBJ2-1|TRBV25-1
CASREGGRGGEQFF
TGTGCCAGCAGAGAGGGTGGCCGGGGCGGTGAGCAGTTCTTC
>14|TRBD1|.|TRBJ2-7|TRBV2
CASSEVAGGYEQYF
TGTGCCAGCAGTGAGGTAGCAGGGGGCTACGAGCAGTACTTC
>13|TRBD2|.|TRBJ2-1|TRBV12-3/TRBV12-4
CASSPLAGGLMVF
TGTGCCAGCAGTCCTTTAGCGGGGGGGCTTATGGTCTTC
>14|.|.|TRBJ1-2|TRBV7-9
CASSSNTANYGYTF
TGTGCCAGCAGCTCCAACACAGCTAACTATGGCTACACCTTC
>15|.|.|TRBJ1-2|TRBV3-1/TRBV3-2
CASSQEGRIGYGYTF
TGTGCCAGCAGCCAAGAGGGGAGGATAGGCTATGGCTACACCTTC
>15|.|.|TRBJ2-2|TRBV7-3
CASSLNTGSGGELFF
TGTGCCAGCAGCTTAAACACGGGTTCCGGCGGGGAGCTGTTTTTT
>15|.|.|TRBJ1-4|TRBV30
CAWSILRGPNEKLFF
TGTGCCTGGAGTATACTAAGAGGTCCTAATGAAAAACTGTTTTTT
>12|.|.|TRBJ2-1|TRBV18
CASSPRGDEQFF
TGTGCCAGCTCACCACGCGGGGATGAGCAGTTCTTC
>16|TRBD2|few|TRBJ2-3|TRBV9
CASSVAVAGTSDTQYF
TGTGCCAGCAGCGTAGCAGTAGCGGGGACCTCAGATACGCAGTATTTT
>14|.|.|TRBJ2-7|TRBV2
CASSEVGGVYEQYF
TGTGCCAGCAGTGAAGTGGGAGGCGTCTACGAGCAGTACTTC
>14|.|.|TRBJ2-1|TRBV27
CASRDGWVYNEQFF
TGTGCCAGCAGGGACGGTTGGGTGTACAATGAGCAGTTCTTC
>15|.|.|TRBJ1-1|TRBV5-1
CASRTIDGMNTEAFF
TGCGCCAGCAGGACAATCGACGGCATGAACACTGAAGCTTTCTTT
>13|TRBD1|once|TRBJ1-5|TRBV7-2
CASSSEGAQPQHF
TGTGCCAGCAGCTCGGAGGGGGCTCAGCCCCAGCATTTT
>17|TRBD1|.|TRBJ1-6|TRBV15
CATSRPSDRVVRSPLHF
TGTGCCACCAGCAGACCCTCGGACAGGGTTGTTCGTTCACCCCTCCACTTT
>16|TRBD2|.|TRBJ2-3|TRBV28
CASSFTERGGGDTQYF
TGTGCCAGCAGTTTCACTGAGCGGGGGGGCGGAGATACGCAGTATTTT
>12|.|.|TRBJ1-6|TRBV15
CATRDVGSPLHF
TGTGCCACCAGGGATGTGGGGTCACCCCTCCACTTT
>16|TRBD1|.|TRBJ1-1|TRBV5-1
CASSLEGQGAGTEAFF
TGCGCCAGCAGCTTGGAAGGGCAGGGGGCGGGCACTGAAGCTTTCTTT
>15|.|.|TRBJ2-3|TRBV27
CASSFVTGYTDTQYF
TGTGCCAGCAGTTTCGTTACAGGATACACAGATACGCAGTATTTT
>14|.|.|TRBJ1-5|TRBV2
CASKQSFLNQPQHF
TGTGCCAGCAAGCAGAGTTTCCTTAATCAGCCCCAGCATTTT
>13|.|.|TRBJ1-5|TRBV7-2
CASSSQGYQPQHF
TGTGCCAGCAGCTCCCAGGGGTATCAGCCCCAGCATTTT